This TCR beta chain was sequenced for a study of T cells after yellow fever vaccination. Broader study findings: Contaminants from the bulk population, in the form of abundant clonotypes, could be found in FACS-sorted repertoires.

Worth noting for this clonotype: Its antigen is as yet unknown.

As TCR cDNA was made by 5'RACE template switching, a universal primer site and UMIs were added. TCRdb itself ran the 5' RACE reads through MiXCR, one entry per CDR3 protein. The table includes about 240,000 distinct CDR3 sequences, less than 9% detected once. The receptor comes from a man aged 25-45 years who received the YFV17D yellow fever vaccine. Specimen: CD4+ T cells sorted from PBMCs, collected 15 days after the yellow fever booster vaccination.

DNA of the CDR3: TGTGCCAGCAGCCCTGGGGGGACAGGACCCTATGGCTACACCTTC. Amino acids: CASSPGGTGPYGYTF. The genes are TRBV5-5 and TRBJ1-2; 8 bases agree with TRBD1. Unmatched junction bases numbered 9, after V lost 4 bases and J lost 4 bases. The CDR3 spans 15 residues. The germline CDR1 and CDR2 sequences are SGHKS and YYEKEE (reference sequence).